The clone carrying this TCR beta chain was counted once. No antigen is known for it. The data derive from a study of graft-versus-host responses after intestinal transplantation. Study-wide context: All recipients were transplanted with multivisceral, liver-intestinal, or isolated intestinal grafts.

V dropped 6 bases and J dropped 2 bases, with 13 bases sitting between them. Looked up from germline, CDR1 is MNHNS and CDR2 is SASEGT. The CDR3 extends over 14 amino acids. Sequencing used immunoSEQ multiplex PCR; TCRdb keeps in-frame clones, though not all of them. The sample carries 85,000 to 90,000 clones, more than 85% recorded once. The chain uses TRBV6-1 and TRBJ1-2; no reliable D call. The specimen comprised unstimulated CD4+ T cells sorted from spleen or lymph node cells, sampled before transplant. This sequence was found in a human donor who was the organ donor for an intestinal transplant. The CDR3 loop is CASSVGKLNYGYTF. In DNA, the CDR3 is TGTGCCAGCAGCGTTGGCAAACTAAACTATGGCTACACCTTC.